This TCR beta chain was identified in a study of beta chain features in type 1 diabetes. About the research overall: The number of sorted cells examined across all samples was approximately 110,000,000.

Concerning this clone: No antigen is known for it.

Broader study findings: PCR could preferentially amplify shorter templates, alike in patients and controls.

The germline V gene has CDR1 SGHVS and CDR2 FNYEAQ. The CDR3 is made up of 14 amino acids. Trimming removed 2 bases at V and 3 bases at J, with 7 bases between. Every isolated RNA sample was fully reverse transcribed, so sequencing captured expressed TCRB transcripts. Mean read depth for naive, central memory and regulatory T cell samples was around 3.5 million reads. The method was immunoSEQ multiplex PCR; TCRdb's version includes in-frame clones alone and lacks a portion of them. The profile shows about 220,000 clones, roughly a tenth of them singletons. Populations obtained by sorting all exceeded 95% purity.

The chain joins TRBV7-6 to TRBJ2-2, with unresolved D. Material for sequencing was central memory CD4+ T cells from blood. The sequence was collected from a man aged 18 to 30 in good health. CDR3 in DNA: TGTGCCAGCAGCTTACGGAGCGACACCGGGGAGCTGTTTTTT. It yields the protein CASSLRSDTGELFF.